Each of the 8 T cell receptor beta chains below was sequenced from the same sample in a study of OX40 agonist ivuxolimab in advanced cancers. Method: immunoSEQ multiplex PCR; TCRdb's copy keeps in-frame clones and lacks some. The sample lists fewer than 30,000 clones; 65% to 85% were seen once. The input for sequencing was CD4+ or CD8+ T cells sorted from blood, taken in a trial of the OX40 agonist ivuxolimab. The receptors come from an adult with an advanced solid tumor such as melanoma, head and neck, liver or kidney cancer.

This sequence joins TRBV19 and TRBJ1-2, with a tentative D call TRBD1 (6 bases). The germline gives CDR1 LNHDA, CDR2 SQIVND (reference sequence). CDR3 length equals 15 residues. V shed 5 bases and J shed 4 bases, with 17 bases lying between them. CDR3 loop: CASSPGVGGGYGYTF. CDR3 coding DNA: TGTGCCAGTAGTCCCGGGGTCGGGGGCGGCTATGGCTACACCTTC.

V is TRBV5-6 and J is TRBJ1-2; the match to TRBD1 covers 7 bases. CDR1 and CDR2 (germline): SGHDT, YYEEEE. The CDR3 runs 12 residues. V was clipped by 2 bases and J by 12 bases; unmatched bases: 7. The CDR3 loop reads CASSFVQGEDTF. For the CDR3, the DNA is TGTGCCAGCAGCTTTGTCCAGGGGGAGGACACCTTC.

This clone has a single count. CDR3 in amino acids: CASSSGNQPQHF. CDR3 nucleotide sequence: TGTGCCAGCAGTTCAGGCAATCAGCCCCAGCATTTT. The gene calls are TRBV27 and TRBJ1-5; no firm D call. The CDR3 has 12 residues. Germline CDR1 reads MNHEY; CDR2 reads SMNVEV (reference sequence). Trimming took 4 bases from V and 2 from J, leaving 3 bases between them.

The chain has TRBV7-8 and TRBJ1-1; 9 nucleotides match TRBD1. The germline V gene has CDR1 SGHVS and CDR2 FQNEAQ. The CDR3 loop spans 14 amino acids. After removal of 5 bases from V and 4 bases from J, the junction contained 5 bases not matched to a gene. The CDR3 sequence is CASSAQGARTEAFF. The CDR3 DNA is TGTGCCAGCAGCGCACAGGGGGCTCGCACTGAAGCTTTCTTT.

The chain joins TRBV7-2 to TRBJ2-7, with D possibly matching TRBD1 (6 bases). V lost 11 bases and J lost 3, with 14 bases in between. CDR3 size: 12 residues. Germline lookup yields CDR1 SGHTA and CDR2 FQGNSA. The CDR3 loop is CASGHPNYEQYF. As DNA, the CDR3 is TGTGCCTCGGGACACCCCAACTACGAGCAGTACTTC.

V and J are TRBV5-6 and TRBJ2-2; D is perhaps TRBD2 (5 bases). Germline V gives CDR1 SGHDT, CDR2 YYEEEE. Trimming pared 1 base from V and 3 bases from J, leaving 7 bases between. The CDR3 runs to 14 residues. The DNA of the CDR3 is TGTGCCAGCAGCTTGCGGGGTCACACCGGGGAGCTGTTTTTT. Its translation is CASSLRGHTGELFF.

This chain joins TRBV6-5 and TRBJ2-3; 8 bases match TRBD2. CDR1 is MNHEY, CDR2 SVGAGI, per germline. CDR3 length: 16 residues. Losses at the gene ends were 2 bases for V and 3 bases for J; bases not matched to a gene: 7. CDR3 sequence: CASSYGAGGRTDTQYF. Here the CDR3 DNA reads TGTGCCAGCAGTTACGGGGCGGGGGGCCGAACAGATACGCAGTATTTT.

The genes are TRBV6-6 and TRBJ2-7; a possible D gene is TRBD2 (6 bases). The germline gives CDR1 MNHNY, CDR2 SVGAGI (reference sequence). Trimming stripped 0 bases from V and 10 bases from J, with 10 bases between. The CDR3 loop spans 12 amino acids. The CDR3 DNA reads as TGTGCCAGCAGTTACTCGACTAGGGATCAGTACTTC. It yields the protein CASSYSTRDQYF.